The clone carrying this T cell receptor (beta chain) has a handful of counts. Antigen specificity is unknown. The record originates from a study of CD8+ T cells in alopecia areata. Study-level information: It was oral tofacitinib, at 5 to 10 mg twice daily, that treated patients received. Overall study findings and caveats: The study found higher clonality in lesional than normal scalp, especially in alopecia totalis/universalis. Mouse data revealed clearer TCR sharing than patient data did, a gap possibly tied to HLA.

RNA extraction was followed by reverse transcription into cDNA, which acted as the sequencing template. Clones were read by immunoSEQ multiplex PCR, and TCRdb kept only the in-frame ones, dropping some. The table lists around 140,000 clones, under 60% of them singletons. Germline V gene sequence: CDR1 LGHNA, CDR2 YNFKEQ. The CDR3 length is 17 residues. V shed 4 bases, J shed 5 bases, and the junction held 12 bases outside the gene matches. The source was CD4+ T cells sorted from blood, collected at week 0. The V and J genes are TRBV4-2 and TRBJ2-5; TRBD2 aligns across 11 bases. The TCR comes from a human donor with alopecia areata. The CDR3 protein is CASSPSPAASGGETQYF. CDR3 bases: TGTGCCAGCAGCCCCAGCCCCGCGGCTAGCGGGGGGGAGACCCAGTACTTC.